Shown below are 4 T cell receptor beta chains from a single sample sequenced in a study of shared clonotypes between healthy human individuals. TCRdb keeps only in-frame clones here, not all; method: immunoSEQ multiplex PCR. The table shows millions of clones, with 93% occurring only once. Sequencing used naive CD4+ T cells from PBMCs. Noted subset: CD45RA+ positively selected. These receptors were taken from a man aged 18 to 30 in good health. Some clones in this sample may be carry-over from other donors' samples.

The chain is built from TRBV11-2 and TRBJ1-1; no reliable D call. The germline CDR1 and CDR2 sequences are SGHAT and FQNNGV. The CDR3 has 14 amino acids. V lost 2 bases and J 2 bases, leaving 9 bases between the germline ends. CDR3 protein: CASSLRTDNTEAFF. The CDR3 nucleotides read TGTGCCAGCAGCTTAAGGACGGACAACACTGAAGCTTTCTTT.

V is TRBV4-1 and J is TRBJ2-1; 10 bases align to TRBD2. The trim removed 4 bases at V and 0 bases at J, leaving 6 bases unmatched. Germline CDR1 is MGHRA and CDR2 is YSYEKL. The CDR3 covers 17 residues. CDR3 residues: CASSRGLADSSYNEQFF. The CDR3 nucleotides are TGCGCCAGCAGCCGAGGACTAGCGGACAGCTCCTACAATGAGCAGTTCTTC.

The chain has TRBV5-1 and TRBJ2-5, with TRBD2 matching 12 bases. Germline V CDR1 and CDR2: SGHRS, YFSETQ. The CDR3 has 15 residues. V gave up 5 bases and J gave up 4 bases; unmatched junction bases: 6. The CDR3 bases are TGCGCCAGCAGGACTACGGGACTAGCGGGAGAGACCCAGTACTTC. Translating it yields CASRTTGLAGETQYF.

The chain has TRBV4-2 and TRBJ2-1; D might be TRBD1 (5 bases). V lost 2 bases and J 8 bases, leaving 16 bases between the germline ends. Germline V lookup: CDR1 LGHNA, CDR2 YNFKEQ. The CDR3 is 15 amino acids. CDR3 protein: CASSQPNVRGDEQFF. In DNA, the CDR3 is TGTGCCAGCAGCCAACCAAACGTTAGGGGCGATGAGCAGTTCTTC.